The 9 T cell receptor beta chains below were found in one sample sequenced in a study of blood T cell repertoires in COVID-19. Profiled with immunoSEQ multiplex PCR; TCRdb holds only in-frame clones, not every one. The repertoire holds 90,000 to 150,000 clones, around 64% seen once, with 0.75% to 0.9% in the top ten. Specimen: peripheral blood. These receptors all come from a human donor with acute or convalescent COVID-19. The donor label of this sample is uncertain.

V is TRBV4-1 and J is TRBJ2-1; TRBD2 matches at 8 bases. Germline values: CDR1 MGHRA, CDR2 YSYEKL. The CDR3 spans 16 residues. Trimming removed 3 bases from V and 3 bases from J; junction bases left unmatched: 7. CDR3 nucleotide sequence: TGCGCCAGCAGCCAGCCTAAGCGGGGGAGCTACAATGAGCAGTTCTTC. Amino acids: CASSQPKRGSYNEQFF.

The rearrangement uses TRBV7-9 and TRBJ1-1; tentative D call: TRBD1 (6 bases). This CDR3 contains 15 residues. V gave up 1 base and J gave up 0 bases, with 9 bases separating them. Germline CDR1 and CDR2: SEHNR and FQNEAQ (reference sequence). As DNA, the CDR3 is TGTGCCAGCAGCTTAGTGGCAGGGGTGAACACTGAAGCTTTCTTT. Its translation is CASSLVAGVNTEAFF.

Here the CDR3 reads CASLGGNTEAFF. CDR3 sequence (DNA): TGTGCCAGCTTAGGGGGGAACACTGAAGCTTTCTTT. J is TRBJ1-1 and V is TRBV28; D perhaps matches TRBD1 (6 bases). The CDR3 runs 12 residues. Trimming removed 8 bases from V and 1 base from J, with 8 bases in between. Germline V lookup: CDR1 MDHEN, CDR2 SYDVKM.

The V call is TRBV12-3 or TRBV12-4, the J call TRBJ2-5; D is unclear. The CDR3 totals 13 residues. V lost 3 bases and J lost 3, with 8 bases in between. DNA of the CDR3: TGTGCCAGCAGTTTGAGGTCAGAAGAGACCCAGTACTTC. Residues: CASSLRSEETQYF.

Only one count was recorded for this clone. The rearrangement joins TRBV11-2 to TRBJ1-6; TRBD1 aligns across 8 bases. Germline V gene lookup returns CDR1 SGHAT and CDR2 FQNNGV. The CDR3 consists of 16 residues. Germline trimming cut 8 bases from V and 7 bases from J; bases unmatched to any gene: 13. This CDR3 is CASRLGRGRGNSPLHF. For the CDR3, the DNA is TGTGCCAGCCGTTTGGGCAGGGGGCGCGGGAATTCACCCCTCCACTTT.

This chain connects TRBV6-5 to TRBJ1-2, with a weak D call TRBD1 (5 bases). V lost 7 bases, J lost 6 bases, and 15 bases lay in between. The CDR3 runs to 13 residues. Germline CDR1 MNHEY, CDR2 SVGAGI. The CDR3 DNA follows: TGTGCCAGCACCTTACGGCAGGGCGATGGCTACACCTTC. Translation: CASTLRQGDGYTF.

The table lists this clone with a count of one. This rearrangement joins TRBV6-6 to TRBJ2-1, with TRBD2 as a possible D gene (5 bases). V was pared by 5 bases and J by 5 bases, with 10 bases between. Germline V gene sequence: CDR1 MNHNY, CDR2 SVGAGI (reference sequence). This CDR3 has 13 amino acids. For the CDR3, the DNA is TGTGCCAGCAGTGCCACTAGGAACAATGAGCAGTTCTTC. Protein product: CASSATRNNEQFF.

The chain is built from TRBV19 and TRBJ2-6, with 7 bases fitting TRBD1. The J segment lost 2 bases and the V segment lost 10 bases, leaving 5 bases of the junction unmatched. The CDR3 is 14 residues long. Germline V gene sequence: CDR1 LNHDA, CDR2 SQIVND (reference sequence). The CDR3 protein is CATHQGAGANVLTF. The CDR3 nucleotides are TGTGCCACCCACCAGGGGGCTGGGGCCAACGTCCTGACTTTC. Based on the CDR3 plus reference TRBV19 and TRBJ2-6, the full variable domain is DGGITQSPKYLFRKEGQNVTLSCEQNLNHDAMYWYRQDPGQGLRLIYYSQIVNDFQKGDIAEGYSVSREKKESFPLTVTSAQKNPTAFYLCATHQGAGANVLTFGAGSRLTVL.

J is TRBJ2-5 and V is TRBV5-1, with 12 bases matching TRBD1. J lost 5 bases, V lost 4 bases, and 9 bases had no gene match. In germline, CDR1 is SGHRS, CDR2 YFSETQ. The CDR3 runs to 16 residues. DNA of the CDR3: TGCGCCAGCAGCACATCCGGGACAGGGGGCATCGAGACCCAGTACTTC. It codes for CASSTSGTGGIETQYF.